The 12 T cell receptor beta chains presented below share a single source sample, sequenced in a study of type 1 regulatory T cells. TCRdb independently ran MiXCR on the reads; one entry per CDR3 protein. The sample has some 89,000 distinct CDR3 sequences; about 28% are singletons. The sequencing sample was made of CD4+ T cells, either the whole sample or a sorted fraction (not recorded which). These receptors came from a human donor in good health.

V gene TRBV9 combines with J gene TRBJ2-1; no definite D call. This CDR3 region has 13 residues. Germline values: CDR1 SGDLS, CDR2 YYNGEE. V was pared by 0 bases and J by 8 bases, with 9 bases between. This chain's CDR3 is CASSVARVDEQFF. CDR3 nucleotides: TGTGCCAGCAGCGTAGCTCGGGTTGATGAGCAGTTCTTC.

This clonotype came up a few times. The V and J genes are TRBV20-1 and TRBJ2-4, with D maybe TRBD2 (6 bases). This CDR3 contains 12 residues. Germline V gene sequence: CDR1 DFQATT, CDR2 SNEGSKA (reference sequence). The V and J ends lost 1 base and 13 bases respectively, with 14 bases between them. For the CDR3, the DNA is TGCAGTGCTAGAGGGGTAGCGCGGGACCAGTACTTC. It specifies CSARGVARDQYF.

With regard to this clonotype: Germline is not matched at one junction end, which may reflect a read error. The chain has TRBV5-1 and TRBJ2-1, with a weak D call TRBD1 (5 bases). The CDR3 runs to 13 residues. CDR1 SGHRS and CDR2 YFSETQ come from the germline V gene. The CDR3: CASTLGVYNEQLF. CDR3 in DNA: TGCGCCAGCACCTTAGGGGTTTACAATGAGCAGTTATTC. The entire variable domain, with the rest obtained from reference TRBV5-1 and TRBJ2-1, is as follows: KAGVTQTPRYLIKTRGQQVTLSCSPISGHRSVSWYQQTPGQGLQFLFEYFSETQRNKGNFPGRFSGRQFSNSRSEMNVSTLELGDSALYLCASTLGVYNEQLFGPGTRLTVL.

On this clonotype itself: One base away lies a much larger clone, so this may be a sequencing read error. CDR3 sequence: CAASDFQGYNEQFF. CDR3 nucleotides: TGTGCCGCCAGTGATTTTCAAGGGTACAATGAGCAGTTCTTC. The chain joins TRBV24-1 to TRBJ2-1; D is ambiguous. CDR1 and CDR2 (germline): KGHDR, SFDVKD. The CDR3 loop spans 14 amino acids.

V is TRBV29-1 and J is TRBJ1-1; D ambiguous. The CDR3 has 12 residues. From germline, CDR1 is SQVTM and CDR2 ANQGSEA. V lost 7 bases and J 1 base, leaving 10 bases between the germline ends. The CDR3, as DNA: TGCAGCGGGAACAAGGGGAACACTGAAGCTTTCTTT. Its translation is CSGNKGNTEAFF.

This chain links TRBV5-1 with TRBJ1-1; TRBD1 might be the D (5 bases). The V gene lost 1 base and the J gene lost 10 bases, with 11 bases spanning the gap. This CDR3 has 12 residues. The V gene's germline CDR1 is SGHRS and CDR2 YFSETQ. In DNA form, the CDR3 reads TGCGCCAGCAGCTTGTTTCAGGGCGTAGCTTTCTTT. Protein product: CASSLFQGVAFF.

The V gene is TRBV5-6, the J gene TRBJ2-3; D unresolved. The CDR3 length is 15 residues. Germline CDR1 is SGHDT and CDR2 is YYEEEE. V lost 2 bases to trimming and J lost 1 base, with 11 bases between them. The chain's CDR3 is CASSLSPGRTDTQYF. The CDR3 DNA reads TGTGCCAGCAGCTTAAGCCCAGGACGCACAGATACGCAGTATTTT. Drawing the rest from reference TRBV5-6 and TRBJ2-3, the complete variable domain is DAGVTQSPTHLIKTRGQQVTLRCSPKSGHDTVSWYQQALGQGPQFIFQYYEEEERQRGNFPDRFSGHQFPNYSSELNVNALLLGDSALYLCASSLSPGRTDTQYFGPGTRLTVL.

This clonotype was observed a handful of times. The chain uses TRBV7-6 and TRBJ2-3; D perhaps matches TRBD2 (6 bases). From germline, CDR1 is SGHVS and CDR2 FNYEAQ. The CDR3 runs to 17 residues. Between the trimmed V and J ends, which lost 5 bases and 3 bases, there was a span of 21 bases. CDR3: CASSPIVAGSRTDTQYF. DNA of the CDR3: TGTGCCAGCAGCCCAATCGTTGCCGGGAGTAGGACAGATACGCAGTATTTT.

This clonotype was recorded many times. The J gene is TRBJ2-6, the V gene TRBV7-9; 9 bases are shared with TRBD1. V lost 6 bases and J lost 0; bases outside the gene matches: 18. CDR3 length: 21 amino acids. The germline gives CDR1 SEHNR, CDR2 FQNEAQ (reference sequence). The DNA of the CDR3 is TGTGCCAGCAGGCGGGGAACAGGGGGCGCAAGCAGAGACTCTGGGGCCAACGTCCTGACTTTC. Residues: CASRRGTGGASRDSGANVLTF.

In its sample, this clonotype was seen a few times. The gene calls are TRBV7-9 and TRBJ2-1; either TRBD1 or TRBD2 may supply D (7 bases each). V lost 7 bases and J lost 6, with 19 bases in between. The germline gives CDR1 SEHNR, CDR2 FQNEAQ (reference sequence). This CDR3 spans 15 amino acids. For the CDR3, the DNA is TGTGCCAGCATCCACAGGGGAGGGGCGTCCAATGAGCAGTTCTTC. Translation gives CASIHRGGASNEQFF.

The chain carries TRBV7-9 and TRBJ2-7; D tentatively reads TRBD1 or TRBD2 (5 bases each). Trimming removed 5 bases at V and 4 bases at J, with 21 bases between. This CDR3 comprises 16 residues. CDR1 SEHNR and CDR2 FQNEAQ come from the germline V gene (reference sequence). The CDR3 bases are TGTGCCAGCAGCCAGAGGGCCCTTCTGGGGCCTTACGAGCAGTACTTC. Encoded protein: CASSQRALLGPYEQYF.

The CDR3 sequence is CSARGPGSNQPQHF. CDR3 nucleotides: TGCAGTGCGAGGGGGCCAGGCAGCAATCAGCCCCAGCATTTT. V and J are TRBV20-1 and TRBJ1-5; 7 bases fit TRBD1. CDR1 is DFQATT, CDR2 SNEGSKA, per germline (reference sequence). The CDR3 has 14 residues. Trimming cost V 6 bases and J 1 base; bases outside gene matches: 6.